These 28 T cell receptor beta chains were all obtained from the same sample, sequenced in a study of technical replicates of blood from several donors (dated by TCRdb to 2016 to 2017). Preparation of the library involved the immunoSEQ multiplex PCR assay. TCRdb provides this immuneACCESS table in a form limited to in-frame rearrangements. Some clones are lacking; in checked studies, under half of them reflect an unresolved V gene, and why the rest are absent is not known. Within this sample are about 88,000 clones, with 85% to 95% of them counted one time only. The biggest ten clones account for roughly 0.25% of the sample. Sequenced: T cells isolated from PBMCs. The receptors come from a human donor in good health.

The CDR3 coding sequence is TGTGCCATCAGTGAGCTCTCCTGGAGATCTGGAAACACCATATATTTT. Translated, it gives CAISELSWRSGNTIYF. The chain has TRBV10-3 and TRBJ1-3; D is unclear. V lost 2 bases to trimming and J lost 1 base, with 12 bases between them. The germline gives CDR1 ENHRY, CDR2 SYGVKD. The CDR3 has 16 residues.

The rearrangement links TRBV5-1 to TRBJ1-1; D uncertain. The CDR3 spans 14 residues. Germline V gene data show CDR1 as SGHRS and CDR2 as YFSETQ. Trimming shortened V by 1 base and J by 4 bases, and 11 bases separated the two germline ends. CDR3 loop: CASSLTNLGTEAFF. For the CDR3, the DNA is TGCGCCAGCAGCTTGACTAACTTGGGCACTGAAGCTTTCTTT.

V gene TRBV5-8 combines with J gene TRBJ2-5; TRBD2 aligns across 12 bases. V lost 4 bases, J lost 5 bases, and 6 bases stayed unmatched. The length of the CDR3 is 15 residues. CDR1 and CDR2 from the germline V gene are SGHTS and YDEGEE. The CDR3, as DNA: TGTGCCAGCAGCCAGAGGACTAGCGGGGTGGAGACCCAGTACTTC. As protein: CASSQRTSGVETQYF.

This chain joins TRBV19 and TRBJ2-2; D is uncertain. The CDR3 totals 13 residues. CDR1 and CDR2 from the germline V gene are LNHDA and SQIVND (reference sequence). With 2 bases removed from V and 5 bases from J, the gap between germline ends came to 6 bases. Here the CDR3 reads CASSIIETGELFF. CDR3 in DNA: TGTGCCAGTAGTATAATAGAAACCGGGGAGCTGTTTTTT.

The chain links TRBV27 to TRBJ2-1; D is ambiguous. The germline V gene has CDR1 MNHEY and CDR2 SMNVEV (reference sequence). V lost 6 bases to trimming and J lost 6 bases, with 12 bases between them. This CDR3 contains 13 residues. CDR3 sequence (DNA): TGTGCCAGCAGCGAATGGCGGAGCAATGAGCAGTTCTTC. This gives the protein CASSEWRSNEQFF.

The J gene is TRBJ1-6, the V gene TRBV28, with D perhaps matching TRBD1 (6 bases). The CDR3 totals 16 residues. Germline V gene data show CDR1 as MDHEN and CDR2 as SYDVKM. V lost 6 bases to trimming and J lost 7 bases, with 19 bases between them. DNA of the CDR3: TGTGCCAGCAGCTTACAGGGTCGAAACAGAAATTCACCCCTCCACTTT. Translating it yields CASSLQGRNRNSPLHF.

The J gene is TRBJ2-5, the V gene TRBV28, with TRBD1 matching over 10 bases. V gave up 2 bases and J gave up 0 bases; unmatched junction bases: 3. CDR1 MDHEN and CDR2 SYDVKM come from the germline V gene. CDR3 length: 16 residues. CDR3 protein: CASSLKGQGNQETQYF. In nucleotides, the CDR3 is TGTGCCAGCAGTTTAAAGGGACAGGGGAACCAAGAGACCCAGTACTTC.

The V gene is TRBV6-1, the J gene TRBJ2-5, with D possibly TRBD2 on 5 matching bases. V lost 6 bases and J 5 bases, leaving 10 bases between the germline ends. CDR3 length equals 12 residues. From germline, CDR1 is MNHNS and CDR2 SASEGT. The CDR3 DNA reads TGTGCCAGCAGCCCAACGGGGGAGACCCAGTACTTC. Its translation is CASSPTGETQYF.

The rearrangement links TRBV2 to TRBJ1-5, with TRBD1 identical over 12 bases. Trimming took 5 bases from V and 4 from J; bases not matched to a gene: 9. Looked up from germline, CDR1 is SNHLY and CDR2 is FYNNEI. The CDR3 covers 17 residues. CDR3 bases: TGTGCCAGCAGTTCCGGGACAGGGGGCCCCTCTAATCAGCCCCAGCATTTT. Translating gives CASSSGTGGPSNQPQHF.

This rearrangement joins TRBV14 to TRBJ2-1; tentative D call: TRBD1 (7 bases). This CDR3 region has 14 residues. From germline, CDR1 is SGHDN and CDR2 FVKESK. With 4 bases removed from V and 8 bases from J, the gap between germline ends came to 15 bases. For the CDR3, the DNA is TGTGCCAGCAGCCGGTACAGGGGCGGGGATGAGCAGTTCTTC. Translated: CASSRYRGGDEQFF.

The chain uses TRBV28 and TRBJ2-5; 7 nucleotides match TRBD2. The ends lost 2 bases at V and 4 bases at J; junction bases unmatched: 7. The CDR3 covers 15 residues. The germline V gene has CDR1 MDHEN and CDR2 SYDVKM. In DNA, the CDR3 is TGTGCCAGCAGTTTAGATCTGGGGGAGGGAGAGACCCAGTACTTC. Translated, it gives CASSLDLGEGETQYF.

In DNA form, the CDR3 reads TGTGCCTGGGACAGGGGGGCCACCGGGGAGCTGTTTTTT. Translating it yields CAWDRGATGELFF. This rearrangement joins TRBV30 to TRBJ2-2, with TRBD1 identical over 9 bases. Germline V lookup: CDR1 GTSNPN, CDR2 SVGIG (reference sequence). The CDR3 is made up of 13 amino acids. The ends lost 5 bases at V and 4 bases at J; junction bases unmatched: 2.

The chain combines TRBV4-1 with TRBJ1-5, with 7 bases fitting TRBD1. The CDR3 length is 17 residues. With 0 bases clipped from V and 1 base from J, the junction kept 6 bases outside the gene matches. The germline gives CDR1 MGHRA, CDR2 YSYEKL. For the CDR3, the DNA is TGCGCCAGCAGCCAAGATCCCGGACAGGTGAGCAATCAGCCCCAGCATTTT. This encodes CASSQDPGQVSNQPQHF.

V gene TRBV6-1 combines with J gene TRBJ2-1; TRBD1 is a possible D gene (5 bases). CDR1 and CDR2 (germline): MNHNS, SASEGT. CDR3 length: 13 amino acids. Trimming took 6 bases from V and 6 from J, leaving 12 bases between them. CDR3 loop: CASRLGAINEQFF. In DNA, the CDR3 is TGTGCCAGCAGATTAGGGGCAATCAATGAGCAGTTCTTC.

The rearrangement joins TRBV11-2 to TRBJ1-1; no reliable D call. Looked up from germline, CDR1 is SGHAT and CDR2 is FQNNGV. CDR3 length equals 15 residues. V was cut by 5 bases and J by 0 bases, with 13 bases left in between. The CDR3: CASSLYSVLNTEAFF. The CDR3 coding sequence is TGTGCCAGCAGCCTTTATTCGGTCCTGAACACTGAAGCTTTCTTT.

The chain uses TRBV6-1 and TRBJ1-2, with D unresolved. CDR3 length: 15 residues. V was cut by 7 bases and J by 5 bases, with 20 bases left in between. CDR1 is MNHNS and CDR2 is SASEGT in the germline V gene. The CDR3 sequence is CASIGRAVITYGYTF. CDR3 in DNA: TGTGCCAGCATAGGGAGGGCGGTGATCACTTATGGCTACACCTTC.

In nucleotides, the CDR3 is TGTGCCACGAACTCGTGGACAGGGCTATCCTACGAGCAGTACTTC. As protein: CATNSWTGLSYEQYF. This sequence joins TRBV6-1 and TRBJ2-7, with 8 nucleotides matching TRBD1. V was clipped by 10 bases and J by 1 base; unmatched bases: 12. The CDR3 length is 15 residues. Germline V gives CDR1 MNHNS, CDR2 SASEGT.

The chain has TRBV6-5 and TRBJ1-2, with 8 bases lining up with TRBD1. The CDR3 runs to 15 residues. CDR1 MNHEY and CDR2 SVGAGI come from the germline V gene. V lost 3 bases and J lost 8; bases outside the gene matches: 11. Written as DNA, the CDR3 is TGTGCCAGCAGTTATACACCCGACAGGGGCGCAGGCTACACCTTC. The encoded protein is CASSYTPDRGAGYTF.

DNA of the CDR3: TGTGCCAGCAGCTTTTTTTTAGCCGAGACCCAGTACTTC. Amino acid sequence: CASSFFLAETQYF. J is TRBJ2-5 and V is TRBV5-4; D remains unclear. V lost 2 bases, J lost 5 bases, and 10 bases lay in between. CDR1 is SGHNT and CDR2 is YYREEE in the germline V gene (reference sequence). This CDR3 region has 13 residues. The full variable domain, with the rest looked up from reference TRBV5-4 and TRBJ2-5, is ETGVTQSPTHLIKTRGQQVTLRCSSQSGHNTVSWYQQALGQGPQFIFQYYREEENGRGNFPPRFSGLQFPNYSSELNVNALELDDSALYLCASSFFLAETQYFGPGTRLLVL.

The rearrangement joins TRBV6-1 to TRBJ2-7, with TRBD1 matching 7 bases. V lost 6 bases and J lost 3; bases outside the gene matches: 5. The CDR3 spans 13 residues. The germline V gene has CDR1 MNHNS and CDR2 SASEGT. For the CDR3, the DNA is TGTGCCAGCAGCCACAGGGGTGGCTACGAGCAGTACTTC. Translation gives CASSHRGGYEQYF.

The V call is TRBV9, the J call TRBJ2-3; D is possibly TRBD2 (7 bases). This CDR3 has 16 amino acids. CDR1 is SGDLS, CDR2 YYNGEE, per germline. Between the trimmed V and J ends, which lost 0 bases and 5 bases, there was a span of 16 bases. CDR3 nucleotides: TGTGCCAGCAGCGTAGGAGGGGGGGCGGTTGGAGATACGCAGTATTTT. It translates to CASSVGGGAVGDTQYF.

The chain is built from TRBV27 and TRBJ2-7, with D possibly TRBD1 on 6 matching bases. Germline CDR1 MNHEY, CDR2 SMNVEV (reference sequence). The CDR3 extends over 13 amino acids. V dropped 3 bases and J dropped 3 bases, with 9 bases sitting between them. CDR3 region: CASSFTQGYEQYF. In DNA, the CDR3 is TGTGCCAGCAGTTTTACACAGGGCTACGAGCAGTACTTC.

This clone was observed a handful of times. The gene calls are TRBV6-4 and TRBJ2-1; 11 nucleotides line up with TRBD2. The V gene's germline CDR1 is MRHNA and CDR2 SNTAGT. This CDR3 contains 15 residues. Germline trimming cut 2 bases from V and 6 bases from J; bases unmatched to any gene: 3. CDR3 amino acids: CASSDRTSGFNEQFF. The CDR3 coding sequence is TGTGCCAGCAGTGACCGGACTAGCGGGTTCAATGAGCAGTTCTTC.

This chain connects TRBV7-6 to TRBJ1-1, with no clear D. The CDR3 is 14 amino acids. Looked up from germline, CDR1 is SGHVS and CDR2 is FNYEAQ. Trimming removed 3 bases at V and 4 bases at J, with 12 bases between. The CDR3 nucleotides read TGTGCCAGCAGCTTCGGATCCTACAGCACTGAAGCTTTCTTT. Translating it yields CASSFGSYSTEAFF. Complete variable domain (other parts from reference TRBV7-6 and TRBJ1-1): GAGVSQSPRYKVTKRGQDVALRCDPISGHVSLYWYRQALGQGPEFLTYFNYEAQQDKSGLPNDRFSAERPEGSISTLTIQRTEQRDSAMYRCASSFGSYSTEAFFGQGTRLTVV.

This chain links TRBV15 with TRBJ1-1, with 9 nucleotides matching TRBD1. This CDR3 has 15 residues. Germline assignment: CDR1 LNHNV and CDR2 YYDKDF (reference sequence). The V gene end was trimmed by 1 base and the J gene end by 2 bases; junction bases not matched to a gene: 2. DNA of the CDR3: TGTGCCACCAGCAGAGGGGACAGGGCAAACACTGAAGCTTTCTTT. As protein: CATSRGDRANTEAFF.

The chain has TRBV15 and TRBJ1-5; TRBD1 matches 7 bases. CDR1 and CDR2 (germline): LNHNV, YYDKDF (reference sequence). The CDR3 consists of 15 residues. Trimming removed 9 bases from V and 3 bases from J; junction bases left unmatched: 11. As DNA, the CDR3 is TGTGCCACGCAATACGGGACAGCGGACAATCAGCCCCAGCATTTT. This sequence encodes CATQYGTADNQPQHF.

This clone was detected only once. This chain connects TRBV6-6 to TRBJ1-4; a weak D match, TRBD1 (5 bases). Germline V gives CDR1 MNHNY, CDR2 SVGAGI (reference sequence). The CDR3 runs 12 residues. V lost 10 bases and J lost 8, with 14 bases in between. The DNA for the CDR3 is TGTGCCACCGCCCAGACAGACGAAAAACTGTTTTTT. Amino acids: CATAQTDEKLFF.

This chain links TRBV6-6 with TRBJ1-4, with 7 bases aligning to TRBD1. After removal of 6 bases from V and 5 bases from J, the junction contained 6 bases not matched to a gene. CDR3 length equals 14 residues. CDR1 is MNHNY and CDR2 is SVGAGI in the germline V gene (reference sequence). CDR3 in DNA: TGTGCCAGCAGGCCTTACAGGGGAAATGAAAAACTGTTTTTT. This gives the protein CASRPYRGNEKLFF.